A single T cell receptor beta chain is shown here with its context. Its antigen is as yet unknown. This was the immunoSEQ version 4 assay in survey mode. Sequencing used immunoSEQ multiplex PCR; TCRdb keeps in-frame clones, though not all of them. In the table there are under 20,000 clones, approximately 80% of which are singletons. This specimen belongs to a study of persistence of HIV-infected CD4 T cells. Cells were stimulated with CMV-infected fibroblast lysates at about 9.4 ug/mL. CD4+ T cells upregulating both CD40 ligand and CD69 were sorted as responding cells. These HIV-1-infected adults initiated suppressive ART in chronic infection. Study-wide results and limits: Degenerate expanded CDR3beta sequences were enriched among CMV- and Gag-responding cells. Compared with CD3/CD28-stimulated cells, CMV- and Gag-responding cells showed lower TCRbeta richness. Bulk TCR data could not be restricted to HIV-1-infected CMV-responding cells.

The sample in question was CD4+ T cells sorted from PBMCs after approximately 19-hour stimulation, obtained from a patient who received antiretroviral therapy. The receptor comes from an adult man with HIV who was CMV-seropositive.

The CDR3 region is CASSYSRQLSTEAFF. The CDR3, as DNA: TGTGCCAGCAGTTACTCGCGTCAGTTGAGCACTGAAGCTTTCTTT. The chain recombines TRBV6-6 with TRBJ1-1; D remains ambiguous. Trimming shortened V by 0 bases and J by 4 bases, and 12 bases separated the two germline ends. Germline CDR1 is MNHNY and CDR2 is SVGAGI (reference sequence). The CDR3 sequence is 15 residues long.